The rows below give T cell receptor beta chains drawn from one sample of a study of molecular identifiers for immune sequencing clone quantification. One entry per CDR3 protein results from TCRdb running MiXCR on the PCR reads. Of about 320,000 distinct CDR3 sequences in the sample, around 21% are singletons; the top ten hold approximately 0.85%. Sequenced material: naive CD8+ T cells from blood, with Jurkat cell RNA spiked in. The receptor source for this set is a human donor in good health. Some libraries in this study had Jurkat cell RNA spiked in. CDR3s include the opening cysteine and the closing phenylalanine or tryptophan. The D gene is left open where the match is weak. Clone sizes are given selectively: once, few, many, or a class where the clone is expanded.

j_call: TRBJ1-1; v_call: TRBV28; d_call: TRBD1; clone_size: many; cdr3_length: 15; cdr3_nt: TGTGCCAGCATTGAAATGGGACAGGGGAACACTGAAGCTTTCTTT; cdr3_aa: CASIEMGQGNTEAFF
j_call: TRBJ2-7; v_call: TRBV19; d_call: TRBD1; clone_size: many; cdr3_length: 13; cdr3_nt: TGTGCCAGTGGGACAGGGGGTGTAAGCGAGCAGTACTTC; cdr3_aa: CASGTGGVSEQYF
j_call: TRBJ2-5; v_call: TRBV6-2/TRBV6-3; d_call: TRBD1; clone_size: few; cdr3_length: 15; cdr3_nt: TGTGCCAGCAGCTACCCGGGACAGGGTCCGGAGACCCAGTACTTC; cdr3_aa: CASSYPGQGPETQYF
j_call: TRBJ2-7; v_call: TRBV6-5; d_call: NA; clone_size: many; cdr3_length: 12; cdr3_nt: TGTGCTTCCCGTGGGGGCCGATACGAGCAGTACTTC; cdr3_aa: CASRGGRYEQYF
j_call: TRBJ1-4; v_call: TRBV2; d_call: NA; clone_size: many; cdr3_length: 17; cdr3_nt: TGTGCCAGCAGTGAAGAACGAGGCGGGGCCTTCTATGAAAAACTGTTTTTT; cdr3_aa: CASSEERGGAFYEKLFF
j_call: TRBJ2-3; v_call: TRBV13; d_call: TRBD2; clone_size: many; cdr3_length: 18; cdr3_nt: TGTGCCAGCAGCCCTAGACCGGGACTAGCGGCGAGCACAGATACGCAGTATTTT; cdr3_aa: CASSPRPGLAASTDTQYF
j_call: TRBJ2-7; v_call: TRBV7-6; d_call: TRBD1; clone_size: many; cdr3_length: 17; cdr3_nt: TGTGCCAGCAGCCGTCAACCTCCGGGACAGGGTTCCTACGAGCAGTACTTC; cdr3_aa: CASSRQPPGQGSYEQYF
j_call: TRBJ1-1; v_call: TRBV6-5; d_call: TRBD1; clone_size: many; cdr3_length: 13; cdr3_nt: TGTGCCAGTATAGGGGGCGCGGGCACTGAAGCTTTCTTT; cdr3_aa: CASIGGAGTEAFF
j_call: TRBJ2-5; v_call: TRBV6-2/TRBV6-3; d_call: TRBD1; clone_size: many; cdr3_length: 14; cdr3_nt: TGTGCCAGCAGTTCCGGGACAGTCCAAGAGACCCAGTACTTC; cdr3_aa: CASSSGTVQETQYF
j_call: TRBJ2-5; v_call: TRBV10-3; d_call: NA; clone_size: few; cdr3_length: 13; cdr3_nt: TGTGCCATCACCGACGTAGCGGTGGAGACCCAGTACTTC; cdr3_aa: CAITDVAVETQYF
j_call: TRBJ2-1; v_call: TRBV4-2; d_call: NA; clone_size: many; cdr3_length: 15; cdr3_nt: TGTGCCAGCAGCCAAGAGAGGGATGAATACAATGAGCAGTTCTTC; cdr3_aa: CASSQERDEYNEQFF
j_call: TRBJ2-2; v_call: TRBV3-1; d_call: NA; clone_size: many; cdr3_length: 12; cdr3_nt: TGTGCCAGCACCGGACAGACCGGGGAGCTGTTTTTT; cdr3_aa: CASTGQTGELFF
j_call: TRBJ2-7; v_call: TRBV7-9; d_call: NA; clone_size: few; cdr3_length: 17; cdr3_nt: TGTGCCAGCAGCCCCCCCATCGGTTGGGGGCAGTCCTACGAGCAGTACTTC; cdr3_aa: CASSPPIGWGQSYEQYF
j_call: TRBJ1-1; v_call: TRBV7-9; d_call: TRBD1; clone_size: many; cdr3_length: 13; cdr3_nt: TGTGCCAGCAGCTTTCAAGACAGGGTGGAATCTTTCTTT; cdr3_aa: CASSFQDRVESFF
j_call: TRBJ2-7; v_call: TRBV20-1; d_call: TRBD2; clone_size: many; cdr3_length: 14; cdr3_nt: TGCAGTGCTAGACCTAGCGGGGGAGTTCTCGAGCAGTACTTC; cdr3_aa: CSARPSGGVLEQYF
j_call: TRBJ2-7; v_call: TRBV6-2/TRBV6-3; d_call: NA; clone_size: once; cdr3_length: 14; cdr3_nt: TGTGCCAGCAGTTACGGGACGGCAACCTACGAGCAGTACTTC; cdr3_aa: CASSYGTATYEQYF
j_call: TRBJ1-1; v_call: TRBV14; d_call: NA; clone_size: many; cdr3_length: 16; cdr3_nt: TGTGCCAGCAGCAGTTGGGGCCAAACCGAGGGAACTGAAGCTTTCTTT; cdr3_aa: CASSSWGQTEGTEAFF
j_call: TRBJ2-7; v_call: TRBV5-4; d_call: NA; clone_size: many; cdr3_length: 14; cdr3_nt: TGTGCCAGCAGCTTGATGGGCGGGTCGGTGGCGCAGTACTTC; cdr3_aa: CASSLMGGSVAQYF
j_call: TRBJ2-1; v_call: TRBV6-5; d_call: TRBD2; clone_size: many; cdr3_length: 14; cdr3_nt: TGTGCCAGCAGTTTAGCGGGGTCGGGCAATGAGCAGTTCTTC; cdr3_aa: CASSLAGSGNEQFF
j_call: TRBJ2-3; v_call: TRBV9; d_call: TRBD2; clone_size: few; cdr3_length: 18; cdr3_nt: TGTGCCAGCAGTACCGGGACTAGCGGGGGCTCTAGCACAGATACGCAGTATTTT; cdr3_aa: CASSTGTSGGSSTDTQYF
j_call: TRBJ1-4; v_call: TRBV7-6; d_call: TRBD1; clone_size: many; cdr3_length: 14; cdr3_nt: TGTGCCAGCAGCCCGGACAGGATTAATGAAAAACTGTTTTTT; cdr3_aa: CASSPDRINEKLFF
j_call: TRBJ2-7; v_call: TRBV25-1; d_call: TRBD1; clone_size: many; cdr3_length: 15; cdr3_nt: TGTGCCAGCAGAGACGACAGGGGTTCCCCCTACGAGCAGTACTTC; cdr3_aa: CASRDDRGSPYEQYF
j_call: TRBJ2-2; v_call: TRBV5-4; d_call: NA; clone_size: many; cdr3_length: 13; cdr3_nt: TGTGCCAGCAGCTTACAGGGCCCCGGGGAGCTGTTTTTT; cdr3_aa: CASSLQGPGELFF
j_call: TRBJ2-5; v_call: TRBV7-9; d_call: TRBD2; clone_size: NA; cdr3_length: 14; cdr3_nt: TGTGCCAGCAGCTCTCCGGGGGGGCAAGAGGCCCAGTACTTC; cdr3_aa: CASSSPGGQEAQYF
j_call: TRBJ2-7; v_call: TRBV5-6; d_call: NA; clone_size: many; cdr3_length: 17; cdr3_nt: TGTGCCAGCAGCGCTCCGGAATACGGGGGCTACTCCTACGAGCAGTACTTC; cdr3_aa: CASSAPEYGGYSYEQYF
j_call: TRBJ2-2; v_call: TRBV11-2; d_call: TRBD1; clone_size: NA; cdr3_length: 15; cdr3_nt: TGTGCCAGCAGCTTGGACAGGGGTTTGCCCGGGGAGCTGTTTTTT; cdr3_aa: CASSLDRGLPGELFF
j_call: TRBJ1-1; v_call: TRBV12-3/TRBV12-4; d_call: NA; clone_size: many; cdr3_length: 13; cdr3_nt: TGTGCCAGCAGTTGGGCACCACCAGGTGAAGCTTTCTTT; cdr3_aa: CASSWAPPGEAFF
j_call: TRBJ1-6; v_call: TRBV11-1; d_call: NA; clone_size: NA; cdr3_length: 13; cdr3_nt: TGTGCCAGCGGTCGTACAGGGAATTCACCCCTCCACTTT; cdr3_aa: CASGRTGNSPLHF
j_call: TRBJ1-1; v_call: TRBV12-3/TRBV12-4; d_call: NA; clone_size: many; cdr3_length: 13; cdr3_nt: TGTGCCAGCACTAATACAGGTGGCACTGAAGCTTTCTTT; cdr3_aa: CASTNTGGTEAFF
j_call: TRBJ2-3; v_call: TRBV27; d_call: NA; clone_size: NA; cdr3_length: 15; cdr3_nt: TGTGCCAGCAGTTTTATGCCAGGGGGCACAGATACGCAGTATTTT; cdr3_aa: CASSFMPGGTDTQYF
j_call: TRBJ2-5; v_call: TRBV30; d_call: NA; clone_size: many; cdr3_length: 13; cdr3_nt: TGTGCCTGGACGCCTGATACTATTGAGACCCAGTACTTC; cdr3_aa: CAWTPDTIETQYF
j_call: TRBJ2-7; v_call: TRBV19; d_call: NA; clone_size: NA; cdr3_length: 13; cdr3_nt: TGTGCCAGTAGTGGAGCTGGTCCGGTTGAGCAGTACTTC; cdr3_aa: CASSGAGPVEQYF
j_call: TRBJ1-1; v_call: TRBV19; d_call: NA; clone_size: many; cdr3_length: 14; cdr3_nt: TGTGCCAGTAGTATAAGGGAATTGAACACTGAAGCTTTCTTT; cdr3_aa: CASSIRELNTEAFF
j_call: TRBJ1-2; v_call: TRBV28; d_call: NA; clone_size: many; cdr3_length: 14; cdr3_nt: TGTGCCAGCAGTTCCCCCAGGGGCGTAGTCGGCTACACCTTC; cdr3_aa: CASSSPRGVVGYTF
j_call: TRBJ2-7; v_call: TRBV11-2; d_call: TRBD2; clone_size: NA; cdr3_length: 15; cdr3_nt: TGTGCCAGCAGCTTAGAAAAGCGGGGGGCCTACGAGCAGTACTTC; cdr3_aa: CASSLEKRGAYEQYF
j_call: TRBJ2-5; v_call: TRBV4-3; d_call: NA; clone_size: few; cdr3_length: 17; cdr3_nt: TGCGCCAGCAGCCAAGATCCACCGGCAGGGGCCCAAGAGACCCAGTACTTC; cdr3_aa: CASSQDPPAGAQETQYF
j_call: TRBJ1-2; v_call: TRBV20-1; d_call: NA; clone_size: few; cdr3_length: 10; cdr3_nt: TGCAGTGCTAGAGTTCATGGCTACACCTTC; cdr3_aa: CSARVHGYTF
j_call: TRBJ2-5; v_call: TRBV5-1; d_call: NA; clone_size: few; cdr3_length: 15; cdr3_nt: TGCGCCAGCAGCTTCCTCGGGGTCCCACAAGAGACCCAGTACTTC; cdr3_aa: CASSFLGVPQETQYF
j_call: TRBJ2-2; v_call: TRBV12-3/TRBV12-4; d_call: TRBD1; clone_size: many; cdr3_length: 16; cdr3_nt: TGTGCCAGCAGTTTAGCACAGGGGAGTTTCACCGGGGAGCTGTTTTTT; cdr3_aa: CASSLAQGSFTGELFF
j_call: TRBJ2-7; v_call: TRBV7-9; d_call: NA; clone_size: many; cdr3_length: 13; cdr3_nt: TGTGCCAGCAGCCAAAGGCTGGGGCCTGAGCAGTACTTC; cdr3_aa: CASSQRLGPEQYF
j_call: TRBJ2-3; v_call: TRBV29-1; d_call: TRBD1; clone_size: many; cdr3_length: 13; cdr3_nt: TGCAGCTCCGAGGGGGCCTTATCCGATACGCAGTATTTT; cdr3_aa: CSSEGALSDTQYF
j_call: TRBJ1-4; v_call: TRBV6-1; d_call: NA; clone_size: many; cdr3_length: 12; cdr3_nt: TGTGCCAGCAGCGCAACTAATGAAAAACTGTTTTTT; cdr3_aa: CASSATNEKLFF
j_call: TRBJ2-6; v_call: TRBV5-6; d_call: NA; clone_size: many; cdr3_length: 16; cdr3_nt: TGTGCCAGCAGCCCGGCCGGAGCCTCTGGGGCCAACGTCCTGACTTTC; cdr3_aa: CASSPAGASGANVLTF
j_call: TRBJ1-1; v_call: TRBV5-1; d_call: NA; clone_size: many; cdr3_length: 14; cdr3_nt: TGCGCCAGCAGTTATCGGGAGATGAACACTGAAGCTTTCTTT; cdr3_aa: CASSYREMNTEAFF
j_call: TRBJ2-7; v_call: TRBV27; d_call: TRBD2; clone_size: NA; cdr3_length: 16; cdr3_nt: TGTGCCGGCAGTTTATATGGCGGGGGTCGAACCTACGAGCAGTACTTC; cdr3_aa: CAGSLYGGGRTYEQYF
j_call: TRBJ2-2; v_call: TRBV24-1; d_call: NA; clone_size: few; cdr3_length: 16; cdr3_nt: TGTGCCACCAGTGACCGGCCGGGACAATCAACCGGGGAGCTGTTTTTT; cdr3_aa: CATSDRPGQSTGELFF
j_call: TRBJ2-3; v_call: TRBV3-1; d_call: TRBD2; clone_size: NA; cdr3_length: 19; cdr3_nt: TGTGCCAGCAGCCCAATACAGTGGAGTAGCGGGGACGCACAAGATACGCAGTATTTT; cdr3_aa: CASSPIQWSSGDAQDTQYF
j_call: TRBJ1-5; v_call: TRBV30; d_call: NA; clone_size: many; cdr3_length: 15; cdr3_nt: TGTGCCTGGAGTGAAGAATGGGGCGGCAATCAGCCCCAGCATTTT; cdr3_aa: CAWSEEWGGNQPQHF
j_call: TRBJ1-5; v_call: TRBV4-3; d_call: NA; clone_size: many; cdr3_length: 17; cdr3_nt: TGCGCCAGCAGCCAAGATAGGGTGCAGTTTAGCAATCAGCCCCAGCATTTT; cdr3_aa: CASSQDRVQFSNQPQHF
j_call: TRBJ1-1; v_call: TRBV10-3; d_call: NA; clone_size: few; cdr3_length: 12; cdr3_nt: TGTGCCATCAGTACAGAGAACACTGAAGCTTTCTTT; cdr3_aa: CAISTENTEAFF
j_call: TRBJ2-5; v_call: TRBV4-1; d_call: NA; clone_size: NA; cdr3_length: 15; cdr3_nt: TGCGCCAGCAGCCAAGAGGGGCTACCGCAAGAGACCCAGTACTTC; cdr3_aa: CASSQEGLPQETQYF
j_call: TRBJ1-1; v_call: TRBV16; d_call: NA; clone_size: few; cdr3_length: 13; cdr3_nt: TGTGCCAGCAGCCAATGGGGCGACACTGAAGCTTTCTTT; cdr3_aa: CASSQWGDTEAFF
j_call: TRBJ2-7; v_call: TRBV2; d_call: NA; clone_size: NA; cdr3_length: 14; cdr3_nt: TGTGCCAGCAGTGATAGCTTTGCATCCTACGAGCAGTACTTC; cdr3_aa: CASSDSFASYEQYF
j_call: TRBJ2-7; v_call: TRBV7-9; d_call: TRBD1; clone_size: many; cdr3_length: 15; cdr3_nt: TGTGCCAGCAGCCCAGGGACAGGGAGTACCTACGAGCAGTACTTC; cdr3_aa: CASSPGTGSTYEQYF
j_call: TRBJ2-3; v_call: TRBV2; d_call: TRBD2; clone_size: NA; cdr3_length: 15; cdr3_nt: TGTGCCAGCACTGGACTAGCGGGAGCTGTGGATACGCAGTATTTT; cdr3_aa: CASTGLAGAVDTQYF
j_call: TRBJ2-3; v_call: TRBV9; d_call: NA; clone_size: few; cdr3_length: 15; cdr3_nt: TGTGCCAGCAGCGTAGAAGGTACAGACACAGATACGCAGTATTTT; cdr3_aa: CASSVEGTDTDTQYF
j_call: TRBJ1-2; v_call: TRBV4-3; d_call: NA; clone_size: NA; cdr3_length: 16; cdr3_nt: TGCGCCAGCAGCCAATCTCTGGCAGGGGAACTCTATGGCTACACCTTC; cdr3_aa: CASSQSLAGELYGYTF
j_call: TRBJ1-5; v_call: TRBV19; d_call: TRBD1; clone_size: NA; cdr3_length: 15; cdr3_nt: TGTGCCACCCGGGACAGGGAGGGGGAAAACCAGCCCCAGCATTTT; cdr3_aa: CATRDREGENQPQHF
j_call: TRBJ2-7; v_call: TRBV10-3; d_call: NA; clone_size: few; cdr3_length: 16; cdr3_nt: TGTGCCATCAGTTTGCCCCTGGGGCCGCCTACGAGCGAGCAGTACTTC; cdr3_aa: CAISLPLGPPTSEQYF